The sequence of this T cell receptor beta chain was determined in a study of blood T cell repertoires in COVID-19. Looking at the study overall: COVID-19 samples from acute and convalescent phases originated in the United States, Italy and Spain. In each case, the material was cDNA or gDNA derived from T cells, B-cell-depleted T cells, or PBMCs.

Germline V gene data show CDR1 as SGHTA and CDR2 as FQGNSA. V shed 6 bases, J shed 2 bases, and the junction held 7 bases outside the gene matches. The CDR3 extends over 15 amino acids. In the original analysis: Nucleated cell number was recorded as an estimate derived from reference gene primer amplification. The assay was immunoSEQ multiplex PCR, and TCRdb's table has in-frame clones only and misses some. V and J calls and clone size are copied from that table; D and trimming were computed from the DNA. Of under 400,000 clones in the sample, around 90% were seen once. The chain couples TRBV7-2 to TRBJ1-5; 7 bases are a match to TRBD1. Sequencing input: peripheral blood. This receptor was obtained from a man in his late teens or twenties with active or convalescent COVID-19. The CDR3 loop reads CASRGGGLGNQPQHF. The DNA of the CDR3 is TGTGCCAGCAGAGGGGGCGGGTTGGGCAATCAGCCCCAGCATTTT.